These 22 T cell receptor beta chains were sequenced from one sample in a study of T-cell memory formation after mild COVID-19. TCRdb reanalysed the 5' RACE reads using MiXCR and keeps one entry per CDR3 protein. The data contain roughly 600,000 distinct CDR3 sequences, under 20% of them singletons. The sample comprised PBMCs or a T cell subset sorted from them (not recorded which). The receptors were sampled from an adult woman who had mild COVID-19 (a few samples of this study predate the infection). Cell type and time point are not known.

The gene calls are TRBV12-3 or TRBV12-4 and TRBJ1-1; 9 bases line up with TRBD1. The V and J ends lost 2 bases and 3 bases, in that order; junction bases with no gene match: 10. The CDR3 has 17 residues. CDR3 bases: TGTGCCAGCAGTTTACTCGGGACAGGGCGGGCGGACACTGAAGCTTTCTTT. Translating it yields CASSLLGTGRADTEAFF.

This clonotype was counted at least ten times. This chain joins TRBV7-2 and TRBJ1-2; 8 bases line up with TRBD1. Germline V CDR1 and CDR2: SGHTA, FQGNSA. The junction had 8 bases not matched to a gene; V was cut back by 6 bases and J by 5 bases. This CDR3 region has 14 residues. The CDR3 sequence is CASSLGQGAYGYTF. The CDR3 DNA reads as TGTGCCAGCAGTTTGGGGCAGGGGGCTTATGGCTACACCTTC.

This sequence joins TRBV2 and TRBJ2-3; no clear D. Germline V gene data show CDR1 as SNHLY and CDR2 as FYNNEI. The CDR3 has 13 residues. V lost 5 bases, J lost 3 bases, and 9 bases lay in between. The CDR3 reads CASSNPQTDTQYF. The CDR3 nucleotides are TGTGCCAGCAGTAACCCCCAGACAGATACGCAGTATTTT.

V usage is TRBV12-3 or TRBV12-4 and J usage is TRBJ1-4, with D possibly matching TRBD1 (5 bases). This CDR3 spans 15 amino acids. V dropped 7 bases and J dropped 2 bases, with 14 bases sitting between them. The CDR3 protein is CASTRDRPTNEKLFF. The CDR3 DNA sequence: TGTGCCAGCACCCGGGACCGTCCCACTAATGAAAAACTGTTTTTT.

This chain uses TRBV7-9 with TRBJ2-6; 9 bases are a match to TRBD2. The CDR3 has 15 amino acids. J lost 2 bases, V lost 5 bases, and 1 base had no gene match. Per germline, CDR1 SEHNR and CDR2 FQNEAQ (reference sequence). CDR3 sequence reads: CASSRGGAGANVLTF. The CDR3 nucleotides are TGTGCCAGCAGCCGCGGGGGGGCTGGGGCCAACGTCCTGACTTTC.

The chain combines TRBV12-3 or TRBV12-4 with TRBJ1-3; D call uncertain. The CDR3 sequence is 12 residues long. Trimming removed 6 bases at V and 7 bases at J, with 10 bases between. This CDR3 is CASSRQENTIYF. CDR3 in DNA: TGTGCCAGCAGCCGCCAGGAGAACACCATATATTTT.

The chain employs TRBV12-3 or TRBV12-4 and TRBJ2-2; TRBD2 might be the D (7 bases). Trimming removed 1 base at V and 3 bases at J, with 18 bases between. The CDR3 contains 18 residues. The chain's CDR3 is CASSLGGPRGPYTGELFF. CDR3 coding DNA: TGTGCCAGCAGTTTAGGGGGTCCGCGGGGGCCCTACACCGGGGAGCTGTTTTTT.

V gene TRBV7-9 combines with J gene TRBJ2-5; TRBD2 aligns across 9 bases. Germline CDR1 and CDR2: SEHNR and FQNEAQ (reference sequence). This CDR3 spans 15 amino acids. V shed 2 bases and J 3 bases; nucleotides not matched to a gene: 4. The CDR3 DNA reads TGTGCCAGCAGCTTATCCCCTAGCGGGAAAGAGACCCAGTACTTC. Translated, it gives CASSLSPSGKETQYF.

The CDR3 sequence: CASSELDITSEQYF. CDR3 DNA sequence: TGTGCCAGCAGTGAACTGGACATCACGTCCGAGCAGTACTTC. J is TRBJ2-7 and V is TRBV6-5, with a weak D call TRBD1 (5 bases). V shed 5 bases and J shed 6 bases, with 17 bases lying between them. The CDR3 is made up of 14 amino acids. The germline V gene encodes CDR1 MNHEY and CDR2 SVGAGI.

This chain connects TRBV4-1 to TRBJ2-3, with TRBD2 identical over 12 bases. In germline, CDR1 is MGHRA, CDR2 YSYEKL. This CDR3 has 16 amino acids. After removal of 1 base from V and 5 bases from J, the junction contained 4 bases not matched to a gene. The DNA of the CDR3 is TGCGCCAGCAGCCAAGCCCTAGCGGGGGGGCTAGATACGCAGTATTTT. Protein product: CASSQALAGGLDTQYF.

This clonotype was seen only once. V and J are TRBV7-2 and TRBJ1-5; D ambiguous. Trimming pared 5 bases from V and 6 bases from J, leaving 11 bases between. The CDR3 has 13 amino acids. Germline V gene lookup returns CDR1 SGHTA and CDR2 FQGNSA. This CDR3 reads CASSPRLAQPQHF. DNA of the CDR3: TGTGCCAGCAGCCCCCGCCTGGCTCAGCCCCAGCATTTT. The full variable domain, with the rest looked up from reference TRBV7-2 and TRBJ1-5, is GAGVSQSPSNKVTEKGKDVELRCDPISGHTALYWYRQSLGQGLEFLIYFQGNSAPDKSGLPSDRFSAERTGGSVSTLTIQRTQQEDSAVYLCASSPRLAQPQHFGDGTRLSIL.

This clonotype was seen ten or more times. V gene TRBV4-2 combines with J gene TRBJ2-3; 9 nucleotides match TRBD2. Trimming at V came to 1 base and at J to 3 bases, leaving 2 bases not matched to a gene. CDR3 length: 15 residues. CDR1 is LGHNA, CDR2 YNFKEQ, per germline. This CDR3 reads CASSQAAGGTDTQYF. CDR3 nucleotide sequence: TGTGCCAGCAGCCAAGCGGCGGGAGGGACAGATACGCAGTATTTT.

The chain is built from TRBV20-1 and TRBJ2-1; either TRBD1 or TRBD2 may fit D (5 bases each). Looked up from germline, CDR1 is DFQATT and CDR2 is SNEGSKA (reference sequence). This CDR3 has 14 amino acids. With 5 bases removed from V and 8 bases from J, the gap between germline ends came to 19 bases. The chain's CDR3 is CSAVYRDGFDEQFF. DNA for the CDR3: TGCAGTGCTGTCTACCGGGACGGGTTCGATGAGCAGTTCTTC.

The V and J genes are TRBV24-1 and TRBJ2-3, with TRBD2 identical over 10 bases. Germline CDR1 and CDR2: KGHDR and SFDVKD. V dropped 3 bases and J dropped 5; count of bases not matched to a gene: 7. The CDR3 runs to 16 residues. Here the CDR3 reads CATSDLSSGRVDTQYF. Written as DNA, the CDR3 is TGTGCCACCAGTGATCTGAGCAGCGGGAGGGTAGATACGCAGTATTTT.

This clonotype was picked up a small number of times. The chain joins TRBV3-1 to TRBJ2-1; TRBD2 might be the D (5 bases). The V gene's germline CDR1 is LGHDT and CDR2 YNNKEL (reference sequence). The V and J ends lost 0 bases and 1 base respectively, with 7 bases between them. The CDR3 sequence is 15 residues long. The CDR3 nucleotides read TGTGCCAGCAGCCAAGAACGGGGTTCCTACAATGAGCAGTTCTTC. This encodes CASSQERGSYNEQFF.

Only a few counts were recorded for this clonotype. This chain joins TRBV12-3 or TRBV12-4 and TRBJ2-7; 11 positions agree with TRBD1. V dropped 2 bases and J dropped 1; count of bases not matched to a gene: 10. The CDR3 consists of 18 residues. CDR3 nucleotide sequence: TGTGCCAGCAGTTTAAGGGGGACAGGGGGAATCTCTTCCTACGAGCAGTACTTC. It yields the protein CASSLRGTGGISSYEQYF.

This clonotype was recorded many times. The chain recombines TRBV4-1 with TRBJ2-7; 11 nucleotides agree with TRBD2. With V trimmed by 1 base and J by 12 bases, 8 bases remained unmatched. CDR3 length equals 14 residues. Germline lookup yields CDR1 MGHRA and CDR2 YSYEKL. For the CDR3, the DNA is TGCGCCAGCAGCCAAGGGGCTAGCGGGGGGTACCGGTACTTC. It specifies CASSQGASGGYRYF.

Many counts were recorded for this clonotype. The V and J genes are TRBV5-1 and TRBJ2-1; the match to TRBD1 covers 9 bases. Germline loops: CDR1 SGHRS, CDR2 YFSETQ. The CDR3 runs 14 residues. V lost 2 bases, J lost 4 bases, and 1 base stayed unmatched. DNA for the CDR3: TGCGCCAGCAGCTTAGGGACAGGGTACAATGAGCAGTTCTTC. Its translation: CASSLGTGYNEQFF.

The chain recombines TRBV5-1 with TRBJ1-1; the match to TRBD1 covers 8 bases. The V gene end was trimmed by 3 bases and the J gene end by 4 bases; junction bases not matched to a gene: 8. Per the germline V gene, CDR1 is SGHRS and CDR2 is YFSETQ. This CDR3 has 15 amino acids. DNA of the CDR3: TGCGCCAGCAGCTCCGGACAGGGATTAGGCACTGAAGCTTTCTTT. Translating it yields CASSSGQGLGTEAFF.

This clonotype was recorded at least ten times. The rearrangement uses TRBV20-1 and TRBJ1-5, with TRBD1 as a possible D gene (6 bases). Germline V gives CDR1 DFQATT, CDR2 SNEGSKA (reference sequence). With 0 bases removed from V and 5 bases from J, the gap between germline ends came to 8 bases. The CDR3 sequence is 13 residues long. CDR3 protein: CSAREPGDQPQHF. In DNA form, the CDR3 reads TGCAGTGCTAGAGAACCAGGGGATCAGCCCCAGCATTTT.

This clonotype was recorded a few times. The rearrangement links TRBV6-4 to TRBJ2-5, with D perhaps TRBD1 or TRBD2 (5 bases each). V dropped 7 bases and J dropped 5 bases, with 17 bases sitting between them. The CDR3 sequence is 14 residues long. Germline V gene sequence: CDR1 MRHNA, CDR2 SNTAGT. The CDR3 spells CASNEGRTSETQYF. In DNA form, the CDR3 reads TGTGCCAGCAATGAGGGGCGGACGTCTGAGACCCAGTACTTC.

The rearrangement uses TRBV2 and TRBJ1-2; a possible D gene is TRBD1 (6 bases). Germline assignment: CDR1 SNHLY and CDR2 FYNNEI. The V gene lost 0 bases and the J gene lost 8 bases, with 16 bases spanning the gap. The CDR3 consists of 15 residues. DNA of the CDR3: TGTGCCAGCAGTGAAGCGTCGGGGGGGCCCTACGGCTACACCTTC. The encoded protein is CASSEASGGPYGYTF.